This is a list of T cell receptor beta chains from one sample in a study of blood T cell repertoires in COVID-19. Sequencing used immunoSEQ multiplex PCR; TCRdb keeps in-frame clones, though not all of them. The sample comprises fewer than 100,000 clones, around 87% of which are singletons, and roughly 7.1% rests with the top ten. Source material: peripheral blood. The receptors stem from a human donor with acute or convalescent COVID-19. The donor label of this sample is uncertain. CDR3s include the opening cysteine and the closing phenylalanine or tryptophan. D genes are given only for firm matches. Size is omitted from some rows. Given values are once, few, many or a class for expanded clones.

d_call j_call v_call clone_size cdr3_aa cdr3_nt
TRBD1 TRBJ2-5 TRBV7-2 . CASSQDRAQETQYF TGTGCCAGCAGCCAGGACAGGGCACAAGAGACCCAGTACTTC
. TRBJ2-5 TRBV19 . CASSIGVGGTQYF TGTGCCAGTAGTATAGGGGTAGGAGGGACCCAGTACTTC
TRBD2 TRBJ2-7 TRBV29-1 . CSVTGTSGSYEQYF TGCAGCGTCACCGGGACTAGCGGCTCCTACGAGCAGTACTTC
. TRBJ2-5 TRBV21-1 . CASSFPDREETQYF TGTGCCAGCAGCTTCCCGGACAGGGAAGAGACCCAGTACTTC
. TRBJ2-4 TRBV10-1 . CASSEPLSPPKNIQYF TGCGCCAGCAGTGAGCCCCTCTCTCCCCCCAAAAACATTCAGTACTTC
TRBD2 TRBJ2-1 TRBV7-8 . CASSLDGLAGYNEQFF TGTGCCAGCAGCTTAGATGGACTAGCGGGCTACAATGAGCAGTTCTTC
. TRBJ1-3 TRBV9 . CASRGAVGNTIYF TGTGCCAGCAGGGGGGCTGTGGGAAACACCATATATTTT
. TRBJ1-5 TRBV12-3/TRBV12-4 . CASSLRGMQPQHF TGTGCCAGCAGTTTAAGAGGGATGCAGCCCCAGCATTTT
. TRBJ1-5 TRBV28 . CASSLTGPRDQPQHF TGTGCCAGCAGTTTAACAGGGCCCAGGGATCAGCCCCAGCATTTT
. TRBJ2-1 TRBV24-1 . CATSDTTSEQFF TGTGCCACCAGTGATACGACATCTGAGCAGTTCTTC
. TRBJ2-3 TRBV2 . CAKRTDGADTQYF TGTGCCAAGCGGACGGATGGGGCAGATACGCAGTATTTT
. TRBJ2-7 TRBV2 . CASRFGVATYEQYF TGTGCCAGCAGGTTCGGAGTGGCGACCTACGAGCAGTACTTC
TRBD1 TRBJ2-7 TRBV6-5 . CASSYEGTGGNEQYF TGTGCCAGCAGTTACGAGGGGACAGGGGGGAACGAGCAGTACTTC
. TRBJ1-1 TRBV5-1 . CASSLSGNLNTEAFF TGCGCCAGCAGCCTCTCGGGAAACCTGAACACTGAAGCTTTCTTT
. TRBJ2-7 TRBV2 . CASRGAGPLEQYF TGTGCCAGCAGAGGAGCAGGGCCCCTCGAGCAGTACTTC
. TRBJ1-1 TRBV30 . CAWIPRGAVNTEAFF TGTGCCTGGATTCCTCGGGGGGCCGTGAACACTGAAGCTTTCTTT
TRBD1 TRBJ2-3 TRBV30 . CAWSVGAGGADTQYF TGTGCCTGGAGTGTCGGGGCAGGGGGCGCAGATACGCAGTATTTT
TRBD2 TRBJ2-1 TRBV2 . CASSGSSGGASEQFF TGTGCCAGCAGTGGAAGTAGCGGGGGGGCCAGTGAGCAGTTCTTC
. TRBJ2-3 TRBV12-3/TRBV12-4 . CASRGGGANTQYF TGTGCCAGCAGAGGAGGGGGGGCAAATACGCAGTATTTT
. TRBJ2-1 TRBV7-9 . CASRGFNPNNEQFF TGTGCCAGCCGCGGGTTTAACCCCAACAATGAGCAGTTCTTC
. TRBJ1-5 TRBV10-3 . CAISQEGGLQPQHF TGTGCCATCAGCCAAGAGGGGGGGCTTCAGCCCCAGCATTTT
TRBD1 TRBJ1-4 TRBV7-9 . CASSNGDRGLYEKLFF TGTGCCAGCAGCAATGGGGACAGGGGGTTATATGAAAAACTGTTTTTT
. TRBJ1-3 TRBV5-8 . CASSSSGGNTIYF TGTGCCAGCAGTTCCTCCGGGGGAAACACCATATATTTT
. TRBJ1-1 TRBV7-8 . CASSQVAGRYEAFF TGTGCCAGCAGCCAAGTGGCGGGGAGGTATGAAGCTTTCTTT
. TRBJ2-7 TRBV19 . CASGGPYRTVLVEQYF TGTGCCAGCGGAGGGCCTTACAGAACGGTTCTTGTCGAGCAGTACTTC
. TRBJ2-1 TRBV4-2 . CASSQGGTIRSWEHNEQFF TGTGCCAGCAGCCAAGGAGGGACAATCCGATCGTGGGAGCACAATGAGCAGTTCTTC
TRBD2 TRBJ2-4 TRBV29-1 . CSVTRGEELKNIQYF TGCAGCGTGACCCGGGGGGAAGAACTCAAAAACATTCAGTACTTC
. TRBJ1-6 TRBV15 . CATSRDRGGMDSPLHF TGTGCCACCAGCAGAGATCGCGGGGGAATGGATTCACCCCTCCACTTT
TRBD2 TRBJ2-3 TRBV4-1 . CASSRVGGGSTDTQYF TGCGCCAGCAGCCGTGTGGGCGGGGGGTCCACAGATACGCAGTATTTT
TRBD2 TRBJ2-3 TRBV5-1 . CASSYSGGAGDTQYF TGCGCCAGCAGCTATAGCGGGGGGGCCGGAGATACGCAGTATTTT
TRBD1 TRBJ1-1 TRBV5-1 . CASSNRDSLNTEAFF TGCGCCAGCAGCAACAGGGACAGCCTGAACACTGAAGCTTTCTTT
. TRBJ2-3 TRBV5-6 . CASSFRDFWRNETDTQYF TGTGCCAGCAGCTTCCGGGACTTCTGGCGGAACGAAACAGATACGCAGTATTTT
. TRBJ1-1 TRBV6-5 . CASRYSGAMNTEAFF TGTGCCAGCAGGTACTCAGGGGCTATGAACACTGAAGCTTTCTTT
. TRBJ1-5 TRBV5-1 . CASSLGVEGNQPQHF TGCGCCAGCAGCTTGGGTGTGGAGGGCAATCAGCCCCAGCATTTT
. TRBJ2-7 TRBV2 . CASQDRFMDEQYF TGTGCCAGCCAGGACAGATTTATGGACGAGCAGTACTTC
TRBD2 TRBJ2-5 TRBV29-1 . CSVEPWEGRKTQYF TGCAGCGTTGAACCGTGGGAGGGGAGGAAGACCCAGTACTTC
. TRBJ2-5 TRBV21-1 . CASSDQRLQETQYF TGTGCCAGCAGCGATCAGAGACTCCAAGAGACCCAGTACTTC
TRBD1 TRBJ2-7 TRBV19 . CASSMGQYEQYF TGTGCCAGTAGTATGGGACAGTACGAGCAGTACTTC
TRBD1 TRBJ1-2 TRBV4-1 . CASSQGGQGFLAF TGCGCCAGCAGCCAGGGGGGACAGGGTTTTTTGGCTTTC
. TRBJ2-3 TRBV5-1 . CASSFRDTDTQYF TGCGCCAGCAGCTTCCGGGACACAGATACGCAGTATTTT
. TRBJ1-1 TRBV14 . CASSQPRTAPWDTEAFF TGTGCCAGCAGCCAACCGAGGACAGCCCCATGGGACACTGAAGCTTTCTTT
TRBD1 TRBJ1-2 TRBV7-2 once CASSLFGGFGQGGYTF TGTGCCAGCAGCTTATTCGGGGGGTTTGGACAGGGAGGCTACACCTTC
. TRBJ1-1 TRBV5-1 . CASSLHSTTEAFF TGCGCCAGCAGCTTGCACAGTACGACTGAAGCTTTCTTT
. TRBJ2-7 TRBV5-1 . CASSFQGFYEQYF TGCGCCAGCAGCTTCCAGGGATTCTACGAGCAGTACTTC
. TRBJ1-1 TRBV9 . CASSVSARDDTEAFF TGTGCCAGCAGCGTGTCGGCCAGGGATGACACTGAAGCTTTCTTT
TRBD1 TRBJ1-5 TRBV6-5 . CASSYGTGLQPQHF TGTGCCAGCAGTTACGGGACAGGGTTACAGCCCCAGCATTTT
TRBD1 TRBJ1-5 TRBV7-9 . CASSLGEGTGNQPQHF TGTGCCAGCAGCTTAGGCGAAGGGACAGGAAATCAGCCCCAGCATTTT
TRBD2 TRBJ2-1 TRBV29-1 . CSVDGGAIDEQFF TGCAGCGTTGACGGGGGGGCGATTGATGAGCAGTTCTTC